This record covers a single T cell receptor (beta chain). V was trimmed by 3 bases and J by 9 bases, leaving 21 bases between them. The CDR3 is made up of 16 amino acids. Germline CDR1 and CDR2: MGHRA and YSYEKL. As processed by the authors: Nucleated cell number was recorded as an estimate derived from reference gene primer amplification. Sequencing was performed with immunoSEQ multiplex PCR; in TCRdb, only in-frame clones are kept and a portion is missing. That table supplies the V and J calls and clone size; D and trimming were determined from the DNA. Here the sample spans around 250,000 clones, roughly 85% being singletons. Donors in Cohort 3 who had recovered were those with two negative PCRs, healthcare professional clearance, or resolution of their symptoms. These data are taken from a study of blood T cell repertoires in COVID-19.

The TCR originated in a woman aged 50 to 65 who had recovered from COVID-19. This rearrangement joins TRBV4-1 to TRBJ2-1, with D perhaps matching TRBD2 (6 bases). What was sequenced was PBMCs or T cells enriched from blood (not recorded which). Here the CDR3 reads CASSHPWDSGLGEQFF. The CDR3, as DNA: TGCGCCAGCAGCCACCCCTGGGACTCAGGATTAGGTGAGCAGTTCTTC.